This TCR beta chain appears in the sequencing data of a study of CD8 T cells in Susac syndrome (dated 2019 in TCRdb). Regarding the study in general: Whether CD8+ T cell activation and differentiation in Susac syndrome was antigen driven was tested using repertoire sequencing.

Remarks on this clonotype: The specificity of this receptor is unknown. Qualities for individual bases were not recorded, and no much larger clone is one base off.

Broader findings and caveats from the paper: The number of individuals in the TCR sequencing and HLA analysis was acknowledged as relatively small.

High-throughput TCR beta sequencing profiled peripheral blood CD8+ and CD4+ T cells from healthy donors, Susac syndrome patients and multiple sclerosis patients. Healthy donors were included as age- and sex-matched controls. Bulk CD8+ and CD4+ T cells were purified magnetically by negative isolation, whereas CD8+ TEMRA cells were enriched by FACS. Blood was drawn into EDTA tubes, processed within 24 hours, and PBMCs were isolated by density gradient centrifugation. PBMCs intended for TCR sequencing were frozen in liquid nitrogen and were later thawed in a 37 degrees C water bath. The sorted or isolated CD4+, CD8+ and CD8+ TEMRA cells had a purity of 90% or higher. RNA was extracted using the RNeasy kit, and roughly 0.5 to 1 microgram was reverse transcribed with random hexamers. TCR beta CDR3 regions were amplified with the immunoSEQ multiplex PCR assay covering 54 Vbeta and 13 Jbeta segments. PCR amplification bias was corrected by using a synthetic template baseline for primer optimization and computational correction. The paper's data handling went like this. Reads were annotated to V, D and J genes per IMGT and analyzed with immunoSEQ Analyzer, keeping only productive sequences. Clonality was computed as one minus Shannon entropy normalized by log2 of the number of productive unique sequences. Public and private clones were assessed among the 100 most prevalent clones of each patient and control. Susac-specific clones were defined as absent from healthy and MS cohorts, over a thousand published viral clones and other ImmuneACCESS disease sequences. TCRdb ran its own pipeline on the public reads, namely fastp trimming at Q25 and MiXCR clone calling, and kept in-frame beta chains. Duplicate CDR3 protein sequences are folded into a single record with the most common DNA and genes. V and J calls and clone size were set by TCRdb, not the authors. This sample gives 150,000 to 200,000 distinct CDR3 sequences in total; about 95% of them show up just once. Clones ranked in the top ten supply 0.085% to 0.12% of the sample.

The sequencing input was CD4+ T cells from PBMCs. The receptor's source is a human donor in good health.

The nucleotides are TGCAGTGCTGCCCCGACGGTGTCCCACGAGCAGTACTTC. The encoded protein is CSAAPTVSHEQYF. Recombination joined TRBV20-1 with TRBJ2-7; no confident D gene assignment can be made. The V and J ends are trimmed by 5 bases and 5 bases, leaving 16 bases between them. Counted from cysteine to phenylalanine, this CDR3 has 13 amino acids. Only the CDR3 portion is preserved as DNA: 39 bases, with reading frame beginning at the first base. CDR1 and CDR2 were assigned from the germline V gene (reference sequence) as DFQATT and SNEGSKA.